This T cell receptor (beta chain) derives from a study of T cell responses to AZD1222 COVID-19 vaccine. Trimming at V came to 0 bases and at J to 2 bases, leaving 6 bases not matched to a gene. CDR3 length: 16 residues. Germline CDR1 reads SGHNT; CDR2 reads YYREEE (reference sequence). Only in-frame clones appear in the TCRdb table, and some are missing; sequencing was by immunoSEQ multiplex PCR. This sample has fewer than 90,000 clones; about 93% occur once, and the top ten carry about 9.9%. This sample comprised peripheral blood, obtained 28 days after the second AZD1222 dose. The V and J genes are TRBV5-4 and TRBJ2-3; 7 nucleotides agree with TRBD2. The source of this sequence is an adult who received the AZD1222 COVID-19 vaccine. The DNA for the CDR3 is TGTGCCAGCAGCTTGGGGGGAGGGACGACCACAGATACGCAGTATTTT. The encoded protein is CASSLGGGTTTDTQYF.